The entry below describes one T cell receptor beta chain. The antigen it binds to is not known. Base qualities are not recorded, but no much larger clone differs from it by a single base. The source of the sample is a study of T cells in pancreatic ductal adenocarcinoma (dated by TCRdb to 2016 to 2017). Regarding the complete study: The work assessed suppressive cells as well as CD8+ T cells infiltrating resected pancreatic ductal adenocarcinoma, measuring their numbers, locations, and properties, in order to shed light on the adaptive T-cell response that occurs naturally. What the research found in general, with its limitations: Because inoperable disease is present at presentation in most pancreatic cancer patients, the resected cohort was biased toward the minority with early-stage disease. Tumor versus blood clonality comparisons may be biased because tumors are enriched in CD45RO+ effector rather than naive T cells, biasing toward lower diversity. No significant difference in T-cell clonality was found between tumor and blood, with mean clonality of roughly 0.1 in tumors and around 0.069 in blood. Compared with tumor samples, blood samples had more total productive templates and roughly 8-fold more unique clonotypes.

Reading from cysteine to phenylalanine, the CDR3 counts 17 amino acids. Only the CDR3 part of the read is kept: 51 bases, read in frame from the first base. V has 4 bases trimmed and J has 0 bases trimmed; junction bases matching no gene number 12. As encoded in the germline V gene, CDR1 is MDHEN while CDR2 is SYDVKM. The immunoSEQ hsTCRB kit was used to amplify TCR beta CDR3 regions from genomic DNA. An Illumina HiSeq system was used to carry out high-throughput TRB CDR3 sequencing. The paper's processing steps were these. The immunoSEQ software was used to analyze sequencing reads, and nonproductive sequences containing premature stops or frame-shifts were removed. Repertoire clonality was computed as one minus Shannon entropy normalized by log2 of the number of unique productive sequences. This is the immuneACCESS table as TCRdb keeps it, with only in-frame sequences that have V and J called. A part of the clones is gone; compared with another copy, unresolved V genes explain less than half, and the rest is unexplained. Clone size and V and J calls were adopted from that table, with D and trimming inferred from the DNA. For this sample there are 25,000 to 35,000 clones; around 90% appear just once. The ten largest clones take up 2.2% of the sample.

Pancreatic ductal adenocarcinoma patients who had undergone surgery without neoadjuvant therapy were selected. After peripheral blood was drawn into heparin tubes, PBMCs were separated on a histopaque density gradient and then cryopreserved in roughly 10% DMSO. Using the DNeasy Blood and Tissue Kit along with Proteinase K and RNase treatment, genomic DNA was extracted from roughly seven PBMC specimens and about nine flash-frozen tumor specimens. The sample taken for sequencing was PBMCs. The chain joins TRBV28 to TRBJ2-7, with 7 bases in between that match TRBD2. This TCR was recovered from a human donor with pancreatic ductal adenocarcinoma. The CDR3 is CASSSYGAPSGSYEQYF. The nucleotides are TGTGCCAGCAGTTCTTACGGTGCTCCTAGCGGCTCCTACGAGCAGTACTTC.